This T cell receptor beta chain was documented in a study of cytomegalovirus exposure and HLA in healthy donors. Study-level results: Confirmation was obtained in vitro that a few CMV-associated chains are specific for CMV antigens. According to the study, roughly 160 TCR beta chains were cytomegalovirus-associated.

The donors were in the roughly 120-subject validation cohort, distinct from the roughly 600-subject first cohort. Concerning this clone: Its specificity is unknown.

The repertoire was sequenced with immunoSEQ multiplex PCR; TCRdb's copy has only in-frame clones and lacks some. The sample contains approximately 41,000 clones, 90% to 95% of which appear only once. CDR1 and CDR2 (germline): MDHEN, SYDVKM. The CDR3 totals 15 residues. V gave up 2 bases and J gave up 4 bases; unmatched junction bases: 3. The sequenced sample consisted of PBMCs. The chain joins TRBV28 to TRBJ2-5, with 11 bases that match TRBD1. This receptor was identified in a man aged 18 to 30 in good health and CMV-seronegative. CDR3 region: CASSLNGQGAETQYF. The CDR3 region has the DNA TGTGCCAGCAGTTTAAACGGACAGGGGGCAGAGACCCAGTACTTC.